This T cell receptor beta chain was observed in a study of T-cell reconstitution after alpha-beta-depleted transplantation in children. Molecular barcoding with unique molecular identifiers was used for the TCRbeta library. TCRdb re-derived calls from the PCR reads in MiXCR, one entry per CDR3 protein. The table records about 340,000 distinct CDR3 sequences, about a tenth of them present only once. The CDR3 length is 14 residues. Deletions cut 0 bases from V and 5 bases from J, with 12 bases between. Germline V gene lookup returns CDR1 SGHKS and CDR2 YYEKEE (reference sequence). The TCR sequence derives from a human donor who donated a stem cell graft to a child with acute lymphoblastic leukemia. The rearrangement joins TRBV5-5 to TRBJ2-7; either TRBD1 or TRBD2 may supply D (5 bases each). The sequencing used PBMCs from the stem cell graft donor, collected from the stem cell graft. The CDR3 spells CASSLGAGRDEQYF. The CDR3 bases are TGTGCCAGCAGCTTGGGGGCAGGGCGGGACGAGCAGTACTTC.